This T cell receptor (beta chain) was observed in a study of cytomegalovirus exposure and HLA in healthy donors. In the study overall: Later analysis reported that the 120 validation repertoires shared the platform of the 650 to 700 first-cohort repertoires. Study results and limitations: Researchers reported that a few CMV-associated chains were confirmed in vitro as CMV antigen-specific. Usually a TCR sequence was rare, but some public TCRs were found in many donors.

This CDR3 contains 13 residues. V gave up 5 bases and J gave up 7 bases; unmatched junction bases: 3. Germline assignment: CDR1 MNHEY and CDR2 SVGAGI. Of note for this clone: The target antigen is unknown.

Sequencing used immunoSEQ multiplex PCR; TCRdb keeps in-frame clones, though not all of them. This sample has 200,000 to 250,000 clones, with about nine tenths found just once. The receptor was derived from a woman between 18 and 29 years old in good health and CMV-seronegative. The sequenced material came from PBMCs. The chain combines TRBV6-5 with TRBJ2-1, with 9 bases aligning to TRBD2. The CDR3 protein is CASSQSGRNEQFF. Here the CDR3 DNA reads TGTGCCAGCAGTCAGAGCGGGAGGAATGAGCAGTTCTTC.